Sequencing of this TCR beta chain was carried out in a study of blood T cell repertoires in COVID-19. Recruitment covered roughly 22 US areas and drew participants whose ages spanned about 18 to 90 years. From germline, CDR1 is SGHNT and CDR2 YYREEE (reference sequence). V lost 1 base and J 8 bases, leaving 9 bases between the germline ends. There are 13 residues in the CDR3. TCRdb's table, derived via immunoSEQ multiplex PCR, lists solely in-frame clones and lacks some. This table has 80,000 to 130,000 clones, 86% appearing once. Sequenced: PBMCs or T cells enriched from blood (not recorded which). The chain recombines TRBV5-4 with TRBJ1-4; D uncertain. The sequence was collected from a woman aged 45-60 years who had recovered from COVID-19. The CDR3 DNA reads TGTGCCAGCAGCTTGAGCGGGCGAGAAAAACTGTTTTTT. Amino acid sequence: CASSLSGREKLFF.